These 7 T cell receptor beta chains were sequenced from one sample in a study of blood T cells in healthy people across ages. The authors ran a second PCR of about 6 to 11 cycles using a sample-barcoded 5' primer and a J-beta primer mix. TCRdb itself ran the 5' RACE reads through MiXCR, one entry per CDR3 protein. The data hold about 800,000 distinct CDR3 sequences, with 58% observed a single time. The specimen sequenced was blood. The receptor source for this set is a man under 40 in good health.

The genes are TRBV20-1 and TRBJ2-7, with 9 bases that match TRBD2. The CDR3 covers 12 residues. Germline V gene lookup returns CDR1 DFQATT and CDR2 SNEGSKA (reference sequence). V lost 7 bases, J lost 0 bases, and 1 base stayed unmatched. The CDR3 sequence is CSVAGDSYEQYF. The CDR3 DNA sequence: TGCAGTGTAGCGGGGGACTCCTACGAGCAGTACTTC.

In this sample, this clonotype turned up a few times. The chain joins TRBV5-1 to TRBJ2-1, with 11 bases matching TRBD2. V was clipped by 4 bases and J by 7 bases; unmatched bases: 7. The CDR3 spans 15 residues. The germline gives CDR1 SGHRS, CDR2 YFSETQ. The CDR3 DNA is TGCGCCAGCAGCCCCGGGACTAGCGGTCTTAATGAGCAGTTCTTC. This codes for CASSPGTSGLNEQFF.

The CDR3 DNA sequence: TGTGCCAGCACCGGGACTAGCGGACCGTACTTC. Translating it yields CASTGTSGPYF. The rearrangement joins TRBV4-2 to TRBJ2-7, with 11 bases identical to TRBD2. Germline V gene lookup returns CDR1 LGHNA and CDR2 YNFKEQ. This CDR3 region has 11 residues. V was clipped by 7 bases and J by 12 bases; unmatched bases: 5.

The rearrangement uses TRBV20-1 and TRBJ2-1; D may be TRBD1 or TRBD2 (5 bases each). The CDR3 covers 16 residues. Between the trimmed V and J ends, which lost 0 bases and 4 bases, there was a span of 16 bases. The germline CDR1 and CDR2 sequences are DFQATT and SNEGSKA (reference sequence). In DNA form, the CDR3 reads TGCAGTGCTAGAGACGTAGCGACCGGGACGTACAATGAGCAGTTCTTC. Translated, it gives CSARDVATGTYNEQFF.

CDR3 sequence (DNA): TGTGCCAGCATCCCAGACACTTCTACCTTAAGCACCGGGGAGCTGTTTTTT. Its protein is CASIPDTSTLSTGELFF. The rearrangement links TRBV12-3 or TRBV12-4 to TRBJ2-2; no firm D call. There are 17 residues in the CDR3. With 7 bases removed from V and 4 bases from J, the gap between germline ends came to 22 bases.

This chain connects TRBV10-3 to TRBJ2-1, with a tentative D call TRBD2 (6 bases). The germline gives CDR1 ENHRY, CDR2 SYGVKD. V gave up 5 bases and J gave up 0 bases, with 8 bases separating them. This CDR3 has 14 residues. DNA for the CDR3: TGTGCCATCAGTTCCGGGAGCTCCTACAATGAGCAGTTCTTC. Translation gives CAISSGSSYNEQFF.

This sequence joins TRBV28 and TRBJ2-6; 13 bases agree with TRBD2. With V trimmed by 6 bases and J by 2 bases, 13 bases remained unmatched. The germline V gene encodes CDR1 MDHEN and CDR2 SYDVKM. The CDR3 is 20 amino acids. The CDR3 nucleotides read TGTGCCAGCAGATTTACCCACTTAACTAGCGGGAGGGCTGGGGCCAACGTCCTGACTTTC. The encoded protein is CASRFTHLTSGRAGANVLTF. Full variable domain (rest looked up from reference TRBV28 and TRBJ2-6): DVKVTQSSRYLVKRTGEKVFLECVQDMDHENMFWYRQDPGLGLRLIYFSYDVKMKEKGDIPEGYSVSREKKERFSLILESASTNQTSMYLCASRFTHLTSGRAGANVLTFGAGSRLTVL.